The clone carrying this T cell receptor beta chain was recorded at least ten times. Its antigen is not identified. Unique molecular identifiers were used to barcode this TCRbeta library. TCRdb reprocessed the PCR reads with MiXCR, giving one entry per CDR3 protein. The table has a few hundred thousand distinct CDR3 sequences, approximately 6.9% seen once; the top ten hold approximately 6%. This specimen comes from a study of T-cell reconstitution after alpha-beta-depleted transplantation in children. Overall study findings and caveats: By about two months after transplant, alpha-beta T cells reportedly arose from several hundred graft clones that had expanded. The main origin of T-cell counts and diversity one year after transplant was newly produced T cells. There were some patients whose high TCRbeta diversity at day 60 came from surviving recipient T cells and thymic progenitors.

The sample in question was PBMCs, obtained before TCRalphabeta/CD19-depleted stem cell transplant. The sequence was collected from a boy aged 2 to 10 with acute lymphoblastic leukemia, due to receive a stem cell transplant.

CDR3 protein: CASSFARVVDTQYF. CDR3 DNA: TGTGCCAGCAGTTTTGCCAGGGTGGTAGATACGCAGTATTTT. The rearrangement links TRBV28 to TRBJ2-3, with D perhaps matching TRBD1 (5 bases). The CDR3 runs 14 residues. The germline gives CDR1 MDHEN, CDR2 SYDVKM. V lost 3 bases and J lost 5, with 12 bases in between.